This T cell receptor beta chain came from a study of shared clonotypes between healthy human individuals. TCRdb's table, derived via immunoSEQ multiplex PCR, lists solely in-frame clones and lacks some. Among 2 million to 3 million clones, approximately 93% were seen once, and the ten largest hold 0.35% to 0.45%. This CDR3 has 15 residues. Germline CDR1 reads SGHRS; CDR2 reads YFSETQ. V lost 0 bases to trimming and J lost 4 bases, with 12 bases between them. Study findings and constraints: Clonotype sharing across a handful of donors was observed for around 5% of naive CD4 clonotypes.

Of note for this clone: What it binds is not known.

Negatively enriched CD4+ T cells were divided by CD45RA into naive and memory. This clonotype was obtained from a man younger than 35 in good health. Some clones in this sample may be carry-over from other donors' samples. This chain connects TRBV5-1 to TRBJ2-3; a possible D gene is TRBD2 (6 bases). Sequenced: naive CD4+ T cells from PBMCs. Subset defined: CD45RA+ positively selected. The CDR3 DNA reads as TGCGCCAGCAGCTTGGGTGGCGGGACGGCAGATACGCAGTATTTT. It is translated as CASSLGGGTADTQYF.